One and the same sample provided the 16 T cell receptor beta chains below, sequenced in a study of beta chain features in type 1 diabetes. No cognate antigen is known for these TCRs. Reverse transcribing all isolated RNA meant expressed TCRB transcripts were sequenced. Profiled with immunoSEQ multiplex PCR; TCRdb holds only in-frame clones, not every one. This table holds over 300,000 clones, around 9% found once. Study-level results: The study found moderately but significantly shorter TCRB CDR3s in all four CD4+ subsets of Type 1 diabetes patients.

Specimen: central memory CD4+ T cells from blood. These receptors all come from a man younger than 45 with type 1 diabetes.

Here the CDR3 reads CASSYSPSGVQETQYF. CDR3 nucleotide sequence: TGTGCCAGCAGTTACTCGCCTAGCGGGGTACAAGAGACCCAGTACTTC. This chain connects TRBV6-5 to TRBJ2-5; TRBD2 matches 9 bases. Per the germline V gene, CDR1 is MNHEY and CDR2 is SVGAGI. The J segment lost 2 bases and the V segment lost 0 bases, leaving 4 bases of the junction unmatched. This CDR3 spans 16 amino acids.

This clone turned up a few times. This may stem from a read error, because a much larger clone lies one nucleotide away. This chain uses TRBV7-8 with TRBJ2-2; unclear D gene. The CDR3 extends over 13 amino acids. Germline V gene sequence: CDR1 SGHVS, CDR2 FQNEAQ. CDR3 coding DNA: TGTGCCAGCAGCATAGCGAACACCGGGGAGCTGTTTTTT. Encoded protein: CASSIANTGELFF.

This clone was seen only a few times. The J gene is TRBJ1-5, the V gene TRBV27; D unresolved. The germline V gene has CDR1 MNHEY and CDR2 SMNVEV (reference sequence). The CDR3 is 13 residues long. Trimming removed 3 bases from V and 4 bases from J, with 7 bases in between. The DNA of the CDR3 is TGTGCCAGCAGTTTGGCGAGGAATCAGCCCCAGCATTTT. Its protein product is CASSLARNQPQHF.

This clone was observed a few times. This sequence joins TRBV5-6 and TRBJ1-5; TRBD1 agrees at 9 bases. The junction had 0 bases not matched to a gene; V was cut back by 0 bases and J by 5 bases. The CDR3 sequence is 14 residues long. The germline V gene encodes CDR1 SGHDT and CDR2 YYEEEE. Here the CDR3 reads CASSLGDRDQPQHF. The CDR3 DNA is TGTGCCAGCAGCTTGGGGGACAGGGATCAGCCCCAGCATTTT.

This clone was observed a few times. The chain links TRBV7-9 to TRBJ2-7; a weak D match, TRBD2 (6 bases). With 5 bases removed from V and 7 bases from J, the gap between germline ends came to 21 bases. Looked up from germline, CDR1 is SEHNR and CDR2 is FQNEAQ (reference sequence). This CDR3 has 15 residues. CDR3 loop: CASSPALLSGGEQYF. The CDR3 DNA is TGTGCCAGCAGCCCCGCCTTGCTTTCTGGGGGGGAGCAGTACTTC. Looking up the rest from reference TRBV7-9 and TRBJ2-7 gives the full variable domain: DTGVSQNPRHKITKRGQNVTFRCDPISEHNRLYWYRQTLGQGPEFLTYFQNEAQLEKSRLLSDRFSAERPKGSFSTLEIQRTEQGDSAMYLCASSPALLSGGEQYFGPGTRLTVT.

A few counts support this clone. This sequence joins TRBV28 and TRBJ2-5; 11 bases align to TRBD1. The assigned J gene may be wrong: the sequence end matches TRBJ2-7 better. This CDR3 has 15 amino acids. CDR1 and CDR2 from the germline V gene are MDHEN and SYDVKM. The CDR3 nucleotides read TGTGCCAGCAGTTCCGGACAGGGGGCTTACTACGAGCAGTACTTC. Translation: CASSSGQGAYYEQYF.

This clone has more than one count but fewer than ten. The chain employs TRBV9 and TRBJ2-5; 9 bases map to TRBD2. Losses at the gene ends were 4 bases for V and 5 bases for J; bases not matched to a gene: 9. CDR3 length: 15 residues. The V gene's germline CDR1 is SGDLS and CDR2 YYNGEE. The CDR3 here is CASSSRGGSPETQYF. The CDR3 DNA follows: TGTGCCAGCAGCTCGCGGGGGGGTAGCCCCGAGACCCAGTACTTC.

The rearrangement uses TRBV27 and TRBJ2-1; D remains unclear. Germline-derived CDR1 and CDR2 are MNHEY and SMNVEV (reference sequence). CDR3 size: 12 residues. Trimming took 2 bases from V and 9 from J, leaving 8 bases between them. The CDR3 loop reads CASSLVGLEQFF. Written as DNA, the CDR3 is TGTGCCAGCAGTTTAGTTGGGCTTGAGCAGTTCTTC.

This clone was picked up many times. The CDR3 sequence is CAISERPGQGNNQPQHF. The CDR3 DNA is TGTGCCATCAGTGAAAGACCGGGACAGGGGAACAATCAGCCCCAGCATTTT. The chain has TRBV10-3 and TRBJ1-5, with TRBD1 matching over 10 bases. The germline V gene encodes CDR1 ENHRY and CDR2 SYGVKD. After removal of 3 bases from V and 3 bases from J, the junction contained 8 bases not matched to a gene. This CDR3 contains 17 residues.

This clone showed up just a few times. The V call is TRBV5-4, the J call TRBJ1-6; TRBD1 might be the D (5 bases). The ends were cut back, 4 bases at V and 7 bases at J, with 12 bases in the middle. Looked up from germline, CDR1 is SGHNT and CDR2 is YYREEE (reference sequence). CDR3 length: 14 residues. The CDR3 sequence is CASSLDRLNSPLHF. The DNA for the CDR3 is TGTGCCAGCAGCCTAGACAGACTGAATTCACCCCTCCACTTT. Full variable domain (outside the CDR3, taken from reference TRBV5-4 and TRBJ1-6): ETGVTQSPTHLIKTRGQQVTLRCSSQSGHNTVSWYQQALGQGPQFIFQYYREEENGRGNFPPRFSGLQFPNYSSELNVNALELDDSALYLCASSLDRLNSPLHFGNGTRLTVT.

This clone was found once. V gene TRBV2 combines with J gene TRBJ1-2; TRBD1 matches at 10 bases. The CDR3 totals 13 residues. Germline values: CDR1 SNHLY, CDR2 FYNNEI. Trimming took 6 bases from V and 6 from J; bases not matched to a gene: 4. The CDR3: CASSGDRGDGYTF. The DNA for the CDR3 is TGTGCCAGCAGCGGGGACAGGGGAGATGGCTACACCTTC.

The CDR3 nucleotides read TGTGCCGGGGGGTCAGGAACTGAAGCTTTCTTT. Protein sequence: CAGGSGTEAFF. J is TRBJ1-1 and V is TRBV30; D may be TRBD1 (5 bases). From germline, CDR1 is GTSNPN and CDR2 SVGIG (reference sequence). CDR3 length equals 11 residues. V was pared by 8 bases and J by 5 bases, with 12 bases between.

This clone was counted a few times. V gene TRBV29-1 combines with J gene TRBJ2-1; the D gene is possibly TRBD1 (6 bases). Trimming took off 4 bases at V and 4 bases at J, with 26 bases between the two ends. Germline CDR1 reads SQVTM; CDR2 reads ANQGSEA. The CDR3 runs to 18 residues. CDR3 in amino acids: CSVGRTERAQGRYNEQFF. DNA of the CDR3: TGCAGCGTTGGACGGACAGAGAGGGCCCAGGGGAGATACAATGAGCAGTTCTTC.

This clone showed up just a few times. This rearrangement joins TRBV15 to TRBJ2-2; 11 positions agree with TRBD1. The V gene's germline CDR1 is LNHNV and CDR2 YYDKDF (reference sequence). Unmatched junction bases numbered 3, after V lost 6 bases and J lost 3 bases. The CDR3 has 15 residues. In DNA form, the CDR3 reads TGTGCCACCAGGAGGGGACAGGGGGACACCGGGGAGCTGTTTTTT. Its protein is CATRRGQGDTGELFF.

The J gene is TRBJ2-3, the V gene TRBV18, with no clear D. Germline V CDR1 and CDR2: KGHSH, LQKENI. This CDR3 has 12 amino acids. The V end was cut by 8 bases, the J end by 6 bases, with 12 bases between. The CDR3 DNA reads as TGTGCCAGCGCAGCAGGATGGGATACGCAGTATTTT. This encodes CASAAGWDTQYF.

The chain employs TRBV29-1 and TRBJ2-1; D is possibly TRBD1 or TRBD2 (5 bases each). The CDR3 is made up of 14 amino acids. The germline CDR1 and CDR2 sequences are SQVTM and ANQGSEA. Trimming stripped 7 bases from V and 1 base from J, with 14 bases between. The CDR3 loop reads CSAVRGVSYNEQFF. The CDR3 DNA is TGCAGCGCCGTGAGGGGCGTTTCCTACAATGAGCAGTTCTTC.